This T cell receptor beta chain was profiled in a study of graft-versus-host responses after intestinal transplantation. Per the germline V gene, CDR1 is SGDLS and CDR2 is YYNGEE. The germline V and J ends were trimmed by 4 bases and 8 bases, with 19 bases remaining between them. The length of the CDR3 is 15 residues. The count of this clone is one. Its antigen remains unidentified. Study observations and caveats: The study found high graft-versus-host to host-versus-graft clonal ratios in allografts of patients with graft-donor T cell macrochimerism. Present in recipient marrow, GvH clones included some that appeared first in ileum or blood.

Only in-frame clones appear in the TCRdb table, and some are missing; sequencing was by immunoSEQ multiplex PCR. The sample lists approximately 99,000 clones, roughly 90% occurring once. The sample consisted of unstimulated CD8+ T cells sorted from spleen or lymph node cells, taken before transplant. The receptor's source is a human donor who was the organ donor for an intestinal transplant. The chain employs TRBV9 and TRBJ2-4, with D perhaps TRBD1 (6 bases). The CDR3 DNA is TGTGCCAGCAGCTTAGGGGTCCAGGGGTGGGACATTCAGTACTTC. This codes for CASSLGVQGWDIQYF.